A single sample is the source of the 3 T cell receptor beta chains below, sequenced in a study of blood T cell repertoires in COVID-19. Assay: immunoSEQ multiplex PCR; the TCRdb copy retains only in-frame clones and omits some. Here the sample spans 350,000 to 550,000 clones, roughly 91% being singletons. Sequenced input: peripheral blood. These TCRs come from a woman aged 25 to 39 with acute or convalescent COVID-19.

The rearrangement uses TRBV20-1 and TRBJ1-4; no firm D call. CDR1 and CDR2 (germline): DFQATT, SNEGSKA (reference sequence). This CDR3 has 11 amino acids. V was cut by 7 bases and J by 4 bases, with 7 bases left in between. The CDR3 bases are TGCAGTGGGAGTTTTAATGAAAAACTGTTTTTT. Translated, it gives CSGSFNEKLFF.

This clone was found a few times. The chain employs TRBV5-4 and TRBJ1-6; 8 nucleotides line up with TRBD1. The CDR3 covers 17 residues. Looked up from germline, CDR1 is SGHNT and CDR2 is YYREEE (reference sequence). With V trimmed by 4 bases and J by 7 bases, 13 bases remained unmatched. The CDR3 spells CASSGDSGGAWNSPLHF. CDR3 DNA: TGTGCCAGCAGCGGCGATTCAGGGGGCGCATGGAATTCACCCCTCCACTTT.

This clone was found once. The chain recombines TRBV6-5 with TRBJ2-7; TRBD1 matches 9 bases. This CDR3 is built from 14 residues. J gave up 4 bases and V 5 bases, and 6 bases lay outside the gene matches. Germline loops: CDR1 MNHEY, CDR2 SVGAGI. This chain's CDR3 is CASSPGTGWYEQYF. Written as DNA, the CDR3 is TGTGCCAGCAGTCCCGGGACAGGGTGGTACGAGCAGTACTTC.